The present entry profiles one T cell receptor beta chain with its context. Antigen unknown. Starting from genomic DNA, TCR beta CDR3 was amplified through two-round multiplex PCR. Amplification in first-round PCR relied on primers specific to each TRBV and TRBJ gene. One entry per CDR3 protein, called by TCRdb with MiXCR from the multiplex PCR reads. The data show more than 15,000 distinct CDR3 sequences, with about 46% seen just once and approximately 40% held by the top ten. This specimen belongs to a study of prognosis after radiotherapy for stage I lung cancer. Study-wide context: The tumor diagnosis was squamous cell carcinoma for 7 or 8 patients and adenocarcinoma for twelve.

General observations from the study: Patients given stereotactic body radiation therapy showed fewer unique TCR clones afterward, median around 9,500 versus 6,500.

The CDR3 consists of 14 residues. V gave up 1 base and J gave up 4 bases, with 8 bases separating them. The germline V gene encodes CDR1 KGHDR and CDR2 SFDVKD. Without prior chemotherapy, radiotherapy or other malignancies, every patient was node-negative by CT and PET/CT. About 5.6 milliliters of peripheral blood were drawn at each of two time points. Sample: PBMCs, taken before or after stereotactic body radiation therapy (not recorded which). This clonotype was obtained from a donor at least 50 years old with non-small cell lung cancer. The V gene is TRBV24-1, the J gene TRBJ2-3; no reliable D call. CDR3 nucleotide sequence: TGTGCCACCAGTGATTTTCTAGGAGCAGATACGCAGTATTTT. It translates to CATSDFLGADTQYF.